This T cell receptor beta chain is drawn from a study of graft-versus-host responses after intestinal transplantation. Clones were sequenced by immunoSEQ multiplex PCR, and TCRdb holds only the in-frame ones, with some missing. Of around 18,000 clones in the sample, more than 85% are singletons; the top ten hold 0.75% to 0.9%. This CDR3 has 14 amino acids. CDR1 and CDR2 (germline): MNHNS, SASEGT. The V gene end was trimmed by 3 bases and the J gene end by 8 bases; junction bases not matched to a gene: 7. The sample here was PBMCs, taken 23 days after intestinal transplant. The chain recombines TRBV6-1 with TRBJ1-1; 9 nucleotides line up with TRBD1. The TCR was taken from a human patient who received an intestinal transplant, so some T cells may come from the graft donor. CDR3 region: CASSDPGQGAEAFF. The DNA for the CDR3 is TGTGCCAGCAGTGACCCGGGACAGGGAGCAGAAGCTTTCTTT.